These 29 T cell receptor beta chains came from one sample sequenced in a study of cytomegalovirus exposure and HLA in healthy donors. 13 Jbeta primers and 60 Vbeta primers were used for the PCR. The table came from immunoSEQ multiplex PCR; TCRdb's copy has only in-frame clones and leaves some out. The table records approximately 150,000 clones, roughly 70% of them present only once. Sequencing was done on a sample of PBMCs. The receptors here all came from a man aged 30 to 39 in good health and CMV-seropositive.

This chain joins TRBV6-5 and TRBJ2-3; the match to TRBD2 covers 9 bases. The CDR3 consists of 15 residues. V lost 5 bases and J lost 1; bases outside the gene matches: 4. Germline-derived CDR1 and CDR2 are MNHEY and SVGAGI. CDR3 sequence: CASSAPSGGTDTQYF. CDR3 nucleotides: TGTGCCAGCAGTGCCCCTAGCGGGGGCACAGATACGCAGTATTTT.

The CDR3 protein is CSVARLAEVTDTQYF. The CDR3 DNA is TGCAGCGTTGCGAGACTAGCGGAAGTCACAGATACGCAGTATTTT. The chain combines TRBV29-1 with TRBJ2-3, with 9 bases identical to TRBD2. Looked up from germline, CDR1 is SQVTM and CDR2 is ANQGSEA. The length of the CDR3 is 15 residues. Trimming cost V 4 bases and J 2 bases; bases outside gene matches: 7.

CDR3 region: CASGSSYNEQFF. The DNA of the CDR3 is TGTGCCAGCGGGAGCTCCTACAATGAGCAGTTCTTC. The J gene is TRBJ2-1, the V gene TRBV11-3; tentatively, D is TRBD2 (5 bases). The CDR3 spans 12 residues. In germline, CDR1 is SGHNT, CDR2 YENEEA. V dropped 8 bases and J dropped 0 bases, with 5 bases sitting between them.

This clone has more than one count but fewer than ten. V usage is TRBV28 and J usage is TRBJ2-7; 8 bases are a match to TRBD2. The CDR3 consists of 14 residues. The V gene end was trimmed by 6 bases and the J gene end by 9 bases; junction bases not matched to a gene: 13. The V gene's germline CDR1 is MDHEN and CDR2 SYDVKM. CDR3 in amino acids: CASSGLALLPVQYF. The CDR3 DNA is TGTGCCAGCAGCGGACTAGCCTTACTCCCGGTGCAGTACTTC.

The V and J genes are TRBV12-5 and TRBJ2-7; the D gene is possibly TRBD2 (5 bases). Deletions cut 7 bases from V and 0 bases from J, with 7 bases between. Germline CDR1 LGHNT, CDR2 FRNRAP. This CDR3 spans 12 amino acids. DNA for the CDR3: TGTGCTAGTGAGGCGGGCTCCTACGAGCAGTACTTC. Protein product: CASEAGSYEQYF.

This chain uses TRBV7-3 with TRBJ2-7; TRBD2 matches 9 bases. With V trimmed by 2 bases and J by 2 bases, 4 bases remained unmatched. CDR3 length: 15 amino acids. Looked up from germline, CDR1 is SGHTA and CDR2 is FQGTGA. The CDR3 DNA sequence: TGTGCCAGCAGCTTACAAGCGGGGGGAACCTACGAGCAGTACTTC. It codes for CASSLQAGGTYEQYF.

The DNA of the CDR3 is TGTGCCAGCAGCTTAGCATCGGGACAGGGCCGGTACTTC. Amino acid sequence: CASSLASGQGRYF. This chain links TRBV7-9 with TRBJ2-7, with 9 bases identical to TRBD1. Germline CDR1 and CDR2: SEHNR and FQNEAQ (reference sequence). The CDR3 is 13 amino acids. After removal of 0 bases from V and 12 bases from J, the junction contained 6 bases not matched to a gene.

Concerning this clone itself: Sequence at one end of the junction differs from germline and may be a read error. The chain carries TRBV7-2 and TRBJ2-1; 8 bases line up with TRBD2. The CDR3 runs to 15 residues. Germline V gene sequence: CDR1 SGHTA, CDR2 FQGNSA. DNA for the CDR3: TGTGCCAGCAGCTTAGGCGGGAGGTCTTACAGTGAGCAGTTCTTC. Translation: CASSLGGRSYSEQFF.

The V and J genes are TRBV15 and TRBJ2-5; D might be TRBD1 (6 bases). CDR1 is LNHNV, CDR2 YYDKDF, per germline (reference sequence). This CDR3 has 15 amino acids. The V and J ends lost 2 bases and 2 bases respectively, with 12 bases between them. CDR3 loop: CATSRKNREQETQYF. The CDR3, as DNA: TGTGCCACCAGCAGAAAAAACAGGGAGCAAGAGACCCAGTACTTC. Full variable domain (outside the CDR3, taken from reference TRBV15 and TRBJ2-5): DAMVIQNPRYQVTQFGKPVTLSCSQTLNHNVMYWYQQKSSQAPKLLFHYYDKDFNNEADTPDNFQSRRPNTSFCFLDIRSPGLGDTAMYLCATSRKNREQETQYFGPGTRLLVL.

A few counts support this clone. As DNA, the CDR3 is TGTGCCAGCAGCTATCGGGACTTAGCCCCCTACGAGCAGTACTTC. Translation: CASSYRDLAPYEQYF. The J gene is TRBJ2-7, the V gene TRBV7-2, with D tentatively TRBD2 (6 bases). Trimming removed 4 bases at V and 2 bases at J, with 15 bases between. Germline loops: CDR1 SGHTA, CDR2 FQGNSA. CDR3 length: 15 residues.

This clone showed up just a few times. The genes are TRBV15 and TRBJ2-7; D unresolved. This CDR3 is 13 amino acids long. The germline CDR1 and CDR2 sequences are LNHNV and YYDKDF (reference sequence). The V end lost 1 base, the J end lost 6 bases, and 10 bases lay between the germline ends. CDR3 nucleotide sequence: TGTGCCACCAGCAGAGTGAAGGAGAGCGAGCAGTACTTC. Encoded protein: CATSRVKESEQYF.

The CDR3 sequence is CASSLSPGQGYEQYF. CDR3 DNA sequence: TGTGCCAGCAGTTTATCCCCGGGACAGGGCTACGAGCAGTACTTC. V and J are TRBV28 and TRBJ2-7; TRBD1 matches 9 bases. V gave up 1 base and J gave up 3 bases; unmatched junction bases: 4. This CDR3 is built from 15 residues. CDR1 is MDHEN, CDR2 SYDVKM, per germline.

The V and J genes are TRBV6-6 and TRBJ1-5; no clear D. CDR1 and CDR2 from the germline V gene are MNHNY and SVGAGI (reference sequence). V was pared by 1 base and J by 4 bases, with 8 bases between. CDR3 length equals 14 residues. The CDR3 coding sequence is TGTGCCAGCAGTTACTTGGCAGAAAATCAGCCCCAGCATTTT. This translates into CASSYLAENQPQHF.

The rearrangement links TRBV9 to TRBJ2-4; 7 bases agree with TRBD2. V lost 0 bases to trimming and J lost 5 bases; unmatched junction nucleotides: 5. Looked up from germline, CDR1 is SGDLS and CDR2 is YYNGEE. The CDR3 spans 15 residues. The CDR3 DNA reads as TGTGCCAGCAGCGTAGGCGGGAGACCAGAAAACATTCAGTACTTC. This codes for CASSVGGRPENIQYF.

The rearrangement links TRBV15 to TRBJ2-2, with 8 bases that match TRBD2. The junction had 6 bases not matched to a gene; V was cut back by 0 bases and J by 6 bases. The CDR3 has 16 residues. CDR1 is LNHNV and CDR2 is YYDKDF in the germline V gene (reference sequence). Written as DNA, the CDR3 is TGTGCCACCAGCAGAGATAAACTAGCGGTCTCCGGGGAGCTGTTTTTT. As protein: CATSRDKLAVSGELFF. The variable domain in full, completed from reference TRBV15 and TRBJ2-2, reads DAMVIQNPRYQVTQFGKPVTLSCSQTLNHNVMYWYQQKSSQAPKLLFHYYDKDFNNEADTPDNFQSRRPNTSFCFLDIRSPGLGDTAMYLCATSRDKLAVSGELFFGEGSRLTVL.

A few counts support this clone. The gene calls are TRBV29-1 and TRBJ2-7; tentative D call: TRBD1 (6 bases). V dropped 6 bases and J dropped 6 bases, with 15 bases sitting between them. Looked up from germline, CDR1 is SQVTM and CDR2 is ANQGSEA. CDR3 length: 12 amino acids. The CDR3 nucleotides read TGCAGCGTGGGCAGGGGTCCCCTCGAGCAGTACTTC. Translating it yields CSVGRGPLEQYF.

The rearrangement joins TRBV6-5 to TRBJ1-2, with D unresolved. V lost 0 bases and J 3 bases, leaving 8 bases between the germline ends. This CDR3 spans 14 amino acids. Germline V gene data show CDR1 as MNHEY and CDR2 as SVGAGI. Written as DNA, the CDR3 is TGTGCCAGCAGTTACTCGGGGAGAGACTATGGCTACACCTTC. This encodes CASSYSGRDYGYTF.

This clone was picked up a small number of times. The CDR3 region has the DNA TGTGCCAGCAGCCCGACAGGGTTGGAGACCCAGTACTTC. Encoded protein: CASSPTGLETQYF. The chain combines TRBV5-6 with TRBJ2-5; 7 bases align to TRBD1. V lost 4 bases to trimming and J lost 5 bases; unmatched junction nucleotides: 5. The CDR3 sequence is 13 residues long. The germline gives CDR1 SGHDT, CDR2 YYEEEE.

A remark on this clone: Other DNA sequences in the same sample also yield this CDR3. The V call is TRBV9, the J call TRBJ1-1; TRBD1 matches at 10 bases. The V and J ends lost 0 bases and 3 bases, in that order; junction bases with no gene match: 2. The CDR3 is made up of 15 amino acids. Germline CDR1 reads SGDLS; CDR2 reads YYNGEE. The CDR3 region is CASSVVGTGDTEAFF. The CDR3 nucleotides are TGTGCCAGCAGCGTAGTTGGGACAGGGGACACTGAAGCTTTCTTT.

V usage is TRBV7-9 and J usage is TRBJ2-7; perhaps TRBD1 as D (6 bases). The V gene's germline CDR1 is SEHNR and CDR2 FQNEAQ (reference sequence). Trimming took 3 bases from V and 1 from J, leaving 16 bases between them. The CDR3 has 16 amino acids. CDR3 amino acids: CASSFYPTGRSYEQYF. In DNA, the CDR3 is TGTGCCAGCAGCTTTTACCCGACAGGACGATCCTACGAGCAGTACTTC.

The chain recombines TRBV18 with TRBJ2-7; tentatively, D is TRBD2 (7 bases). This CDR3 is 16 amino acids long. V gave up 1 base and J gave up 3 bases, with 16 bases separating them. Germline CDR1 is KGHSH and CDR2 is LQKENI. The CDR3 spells CASSPLTGGSGYEQYF. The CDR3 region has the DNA TGTGCCAGCTCACCACTCACGGGGGGCTCGGGCTACGAGCAGTACTTC.

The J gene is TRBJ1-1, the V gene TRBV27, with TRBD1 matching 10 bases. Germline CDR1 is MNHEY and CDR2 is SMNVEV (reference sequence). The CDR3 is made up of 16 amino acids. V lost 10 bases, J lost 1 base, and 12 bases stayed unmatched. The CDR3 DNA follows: TGTGCCACCACGGGAGGACAGGGGGTCGGGAACACTGAAGCTTTCTTT. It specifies CATTGGQGVGNTEAFF.

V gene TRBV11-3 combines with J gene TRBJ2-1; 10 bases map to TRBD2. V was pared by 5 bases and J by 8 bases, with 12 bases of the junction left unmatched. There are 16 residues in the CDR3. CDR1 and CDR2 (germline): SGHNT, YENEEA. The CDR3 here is CASSPRVAGGIDEQFF. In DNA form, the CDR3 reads TGTGCCAGCAGCCCTAGAGTAGCGGGAGGTATCGATGAGCAGTTCTTC.

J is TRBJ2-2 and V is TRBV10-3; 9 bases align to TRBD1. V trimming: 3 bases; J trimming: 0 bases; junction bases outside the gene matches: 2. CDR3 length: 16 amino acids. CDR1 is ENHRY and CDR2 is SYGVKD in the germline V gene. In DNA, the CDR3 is TGTGCCATCAGTGAATGGACAGGGGCGAACACCGGGGAGCTGTTTTTT. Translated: CAISEWTGANTGELFF.

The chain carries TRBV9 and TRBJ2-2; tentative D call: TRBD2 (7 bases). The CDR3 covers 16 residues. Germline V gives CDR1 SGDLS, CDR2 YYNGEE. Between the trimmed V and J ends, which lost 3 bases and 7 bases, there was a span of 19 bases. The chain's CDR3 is CASSAVGAGDIGELFF. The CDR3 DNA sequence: TGTGCCAGCAGCGCGGTGGGGGCGGGAGATATCGGGGAGCTGTTTTTT.

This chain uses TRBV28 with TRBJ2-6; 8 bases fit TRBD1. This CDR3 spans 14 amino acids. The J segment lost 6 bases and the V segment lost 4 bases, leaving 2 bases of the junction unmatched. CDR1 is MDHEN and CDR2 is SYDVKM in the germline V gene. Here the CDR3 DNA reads TGTGCCAGCAGTTCGGGACAGGAGGCCAACGTCCTGACTTTC. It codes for CASSSGQEANVLTF.

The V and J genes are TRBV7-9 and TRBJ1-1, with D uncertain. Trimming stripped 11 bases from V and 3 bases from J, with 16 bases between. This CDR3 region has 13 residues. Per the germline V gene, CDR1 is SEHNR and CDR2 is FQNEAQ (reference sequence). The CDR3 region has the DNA TGTGCCTCCCATGGGCCGCGGGACACTGAAGCTTTCTTT. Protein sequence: CASHGPRDTEAFF.

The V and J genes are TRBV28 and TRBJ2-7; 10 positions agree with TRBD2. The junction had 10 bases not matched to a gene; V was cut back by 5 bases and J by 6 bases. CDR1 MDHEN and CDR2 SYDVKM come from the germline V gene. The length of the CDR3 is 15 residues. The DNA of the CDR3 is TGTGCCAGCAGTCCAGTCGGGACTAGCGAGGCCGAGCAGTACTTC. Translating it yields CASSPVGTSEAEQYF.

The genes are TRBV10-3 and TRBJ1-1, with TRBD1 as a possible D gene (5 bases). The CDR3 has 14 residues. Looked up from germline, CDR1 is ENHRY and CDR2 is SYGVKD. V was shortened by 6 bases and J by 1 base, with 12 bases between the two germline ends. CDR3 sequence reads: CAIRRGISNTEAFF. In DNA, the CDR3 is TGTGCCATCAGGCGGGGGATCTCGAACACTGAAGCTTTCTTT.